This T cell receptor beta chain was captured by sequencing in a study of blood T cell repertoires in COVID-19. For the study at large: T cells, B-cell-depleted T cells, or PBMCs provided the cDNA or gDNA that served as material.

Sequenced by immunoSEQ multiplex PCR; TCRdb stores in-frame clones only, minus some. The sample yields about 190,000 clones, more than 85% seen once. The CDR3 spans 16 residues. V gave up 1 base and J gave up 6 bases; unmatched junction bases: 4. CDR1 is SNHLY, CDR2 FYNNEI, per germline. This receptor was identified in a man aged 30 to 45 with acute or convalescent COVID-19. The chain carries TRBV2 and TRBJ1-6; 9 bases are shared with TRBD1. Sequences were obtained from peripheral blood. The CDR3 here is CASSEGRGQGNSPLHF. CDR3 nucleotides: TGTGCCAGCAGTGAAGGAAGGGGACAGGGTAATTCACCCCTCCACTTT.